This T cell receptor beta chain derives from a study of blood T cells in healthy people across ages. V shed 3 bases, J shed 5 bases, and the junction held 3 bases outside the gene matches. CDR3 size: 15 residues. Primed by a sample-barcoded 5' primer and a J-beta primer mix, a second PCR proceeded for about 7 to 11 cycles. MiXCR, run by TCRdb on the 5' RACE reads, gives a single entry per CDR3 protein. The table includes 800,000 or so distinct CDR3 sequences, around 62% detected once. The clonotype originates from a man aged 25 to 40 in good health. The sample was blood. The chain couples TRBV12-3 or TRBV12-4 to TRBJ2-1; 11 bases map to TRBD2. CDR3 amino acids: CASSFGTSGHNEQFF. The CDR3 DNA reads TGTGCCAGCAGTTTCGGGACTAGCGGACACAATGAGCAGTTCTTC.